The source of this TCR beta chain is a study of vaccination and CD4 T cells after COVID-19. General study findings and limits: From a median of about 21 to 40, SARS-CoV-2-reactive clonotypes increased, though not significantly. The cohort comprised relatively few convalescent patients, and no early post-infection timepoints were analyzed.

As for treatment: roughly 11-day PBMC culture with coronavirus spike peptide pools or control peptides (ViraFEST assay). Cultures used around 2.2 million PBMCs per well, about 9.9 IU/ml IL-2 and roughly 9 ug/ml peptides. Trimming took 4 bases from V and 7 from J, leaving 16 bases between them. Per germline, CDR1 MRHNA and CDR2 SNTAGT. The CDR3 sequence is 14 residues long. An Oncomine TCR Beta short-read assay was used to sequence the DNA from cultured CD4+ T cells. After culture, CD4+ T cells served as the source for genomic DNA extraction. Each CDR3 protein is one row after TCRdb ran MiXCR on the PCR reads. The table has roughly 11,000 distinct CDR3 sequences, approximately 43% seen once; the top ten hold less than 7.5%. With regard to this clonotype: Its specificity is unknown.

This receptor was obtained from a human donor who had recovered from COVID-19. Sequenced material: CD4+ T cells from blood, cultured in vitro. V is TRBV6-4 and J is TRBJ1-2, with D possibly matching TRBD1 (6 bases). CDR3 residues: CASSGGGEYGGYTF. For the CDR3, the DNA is TGTGCCAGCAGTGGAGGGGGGGAGTACGGTGGCTACACCTTC.